The 5 T cell receptor beta chains below all came from one sample that was sequenced in a study of T cells in Graves' hyperthyroidism and ophthalmopathy. There were TCR beta CDR3 regions amplified from RNA transcripts. Carried out on the TCR CDR3, a first-round RT-PCR used the HTBI primer set. TCRdb reanalysed the multiplex PCR reads using MiXCR and keeps one entry per CDR3 protein. Here the sample spans 200,000 to 250,000 distinct CDR3 sequences, 17% being singletons. Sequencing was performed on blood. These receptors were collected from a man aged 45 to 65 with Graves' hyperthyroidism.

Concerning this clonotype itself: This may stem from a read error, because a much larger clone lies one nucleotide away. The chain is built from TRBV2 and TRBJ2-4; D not resolved. Per the germline V gene, CDR1 is SNHLY and CDR2 is FYNNEI. The CDR3 consists of 12 residues. CDR3 loop: CASMKQSNIQCF. The CDR3 nucleotides read TGTGCCAGCATGAAACAGTCGAACATTCAGTGCTTC. The variable domain in full, with the rest retrieved from reference TRBV2 and TRBJ2-4, is EPEVTQTPSHQVTQMGQEVILRCVPISNHLYFYWYRQILGQKVEFLVSFYNNEISEKSEIFDDQFSVERPDGSNFTLKIRSTKLEDSAMYFCASMKQSNIQCFGAGTRLSVL.

This clonotype occurred many times. The chain employs TRBV7-8 and TRBJ2-1, with 7 bases aligning to TRBD2. Germline V CDR1 and CDR2: SGHVS, FQNEAQ. The CDR3 length is 15 residues. V lost 1 base and J lost 9; bases outside the gene matches: 9. This CDR3 is CASSLDYGRILEQFF. Here the CDR3 DNA reads TGTGCCAGCAGCTTAGATTACGGGAGGATCCTTGAGCAGTTCTTC.

This clonotype was observed at least ten times. J is TRBJ1-2 and V is TRBV7-9; the match to TRBD1 covers 7 bases. There are 16 residues in the CDR3. CDR1 SEHNR and CDR2 FQNEAQ come from the germline V gene (reference sequence). V was pared by 6 bases and J by 8 bases, with 18 bases of the junction left unmatched. The DNA of the CDR3 is TGTGCCAGCAGAGCCGACAGGGTCTCATTCTCGGAAGGCTACACCTTC. Its protein is CASRADRVSFSEGYTF.

This clonotype was seen at least ten times. V is TRBV20-1 and J is TRBJ1-2, with TRBD1 identical over 10 bases. The germline CDR1 and CDR2 sequences are DFQATT and SNEGSKA (reference sequence). CDR3 length: 14 residues. V shed 6 bases and J 7 bases; nucleotides not matched to a gene: 11. In DNA form, the CDR3 reads TGCAGTGCGCAGACCGGGACAGGGGTCTTTGGCTACACCTTC. It yields the protein CSAQTGTGVFGYTF.

This rearrangement joins TRBV6-1 to TRBJ1-2; the match to TRBD1 covers 9 bases. V shed 6 bases and J 2 bases; nucleotides not matched to a gene: 13. Germline V gives CDR1 MNHNS, CDR2 SASEGT. CDR3 length equals 17 residues. The CDR3 is CASRPLQGQGINYGYTF. In DNA, the CDR3 is TGTGCCAGCAGACCCCTACAAGGACAGGGGATCAACTATGGCTACACCTTC.